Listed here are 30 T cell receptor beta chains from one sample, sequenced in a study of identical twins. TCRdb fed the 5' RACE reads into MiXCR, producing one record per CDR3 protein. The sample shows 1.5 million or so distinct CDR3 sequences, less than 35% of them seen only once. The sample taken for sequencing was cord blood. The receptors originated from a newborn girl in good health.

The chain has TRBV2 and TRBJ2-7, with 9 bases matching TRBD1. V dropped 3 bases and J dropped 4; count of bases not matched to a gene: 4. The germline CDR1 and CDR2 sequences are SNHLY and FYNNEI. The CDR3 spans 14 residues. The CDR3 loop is CASSDYRGPYEQYF. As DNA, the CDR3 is TGTGCCAGCAGTGATTACAGGGGGCCTTACGAGCAGTACTTC.

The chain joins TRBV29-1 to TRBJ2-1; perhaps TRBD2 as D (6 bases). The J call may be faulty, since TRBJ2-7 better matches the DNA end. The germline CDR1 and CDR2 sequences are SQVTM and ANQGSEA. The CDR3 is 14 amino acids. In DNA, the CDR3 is TGCAGCGTTGGCGGGGCCCCGGAGTACAATGAGCAGTACTTC. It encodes CSVGGAPEYNEQYF.

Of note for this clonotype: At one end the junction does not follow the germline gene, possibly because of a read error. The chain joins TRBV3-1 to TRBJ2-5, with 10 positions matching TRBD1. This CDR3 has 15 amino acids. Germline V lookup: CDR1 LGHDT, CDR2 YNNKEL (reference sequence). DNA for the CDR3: TGTGCAAGCAGCCAAGGGACAGGGGTAATAGAGACCCAGTACTTC. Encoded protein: CASSQGTGVIETQYF.

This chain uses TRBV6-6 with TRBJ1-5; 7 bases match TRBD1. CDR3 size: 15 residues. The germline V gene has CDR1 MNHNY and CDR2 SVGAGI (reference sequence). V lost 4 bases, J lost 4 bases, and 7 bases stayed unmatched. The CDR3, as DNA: TGTGCCAGCAGTTCATACAGGGGCCTTAATCAGCCCCAGCATTTT. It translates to CASSSYRGLNQPQHF.

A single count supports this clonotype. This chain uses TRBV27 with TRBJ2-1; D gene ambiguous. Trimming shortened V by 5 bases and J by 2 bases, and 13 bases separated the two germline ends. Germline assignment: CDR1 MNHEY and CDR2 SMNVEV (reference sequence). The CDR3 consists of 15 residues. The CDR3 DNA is TGTGCCAGCAGTCCACAGAATCGGGCCTACAATGAGCAGTTCTTC. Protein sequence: CASSPQNRAYNEQFF.

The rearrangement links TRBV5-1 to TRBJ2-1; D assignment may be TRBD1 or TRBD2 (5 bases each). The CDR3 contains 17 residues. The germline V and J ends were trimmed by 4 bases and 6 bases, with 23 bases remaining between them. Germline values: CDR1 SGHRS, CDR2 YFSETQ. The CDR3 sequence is CASSISTRGHLPNEQFF. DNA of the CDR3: TGCGCCAGCAGCATTAGTACTCGGGGCCACCTTCCCAATGAGCAGTTCTTC. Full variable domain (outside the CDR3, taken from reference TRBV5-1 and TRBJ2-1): KAGVTQTPRYLIKTRGQQVTLSCSPISGHRSVSWYQQTPGQGLQFLFEYFSETQRNKGNFPGRFSGRQFSNSRSEMNVSTLELGDSALYLCASSISTRGHLPNEQFFGPGTRLTVL.

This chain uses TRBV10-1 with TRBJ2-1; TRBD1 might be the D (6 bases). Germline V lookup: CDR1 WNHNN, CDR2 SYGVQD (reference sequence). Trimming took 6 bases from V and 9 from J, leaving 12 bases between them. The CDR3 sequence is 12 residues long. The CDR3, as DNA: TGCGCCAGCAGAGCCAGGGGCTGTGAGCAGTTCTTC. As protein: CASRARGCEQFF.

DNA for the CDR3: TGTGCCAGCAGCCTAGGACGGAGGGTGAACACTGAAGCTTTCTTT. Amino acids: CASSLGRRVNTEAFF. The genes are TRBV28 and TRBJ1-1; D gene uncertain. The CDR3 loop spans 15 amino acids. From germline, CDR1 is MDHEN and CDR2 SYDVKM. V lost 6 bases to trimming and J lost 0 bases, with 14 bases between them.

CDR3 in DNA: TGCAGTGCACGGACTAGCGGGAGATGGAGCAATGAGCAGTTCTTC. It is translated as CSARTSGRWSNEQFF. The chain joins TRBV20-1 to TRBJ2-1, with 13 bases fitting TRBD2. CDR1 is DFQATT and CDR2 is SNEGSKA in the germline V gene (reference sequence). CDR3 length equals 15 residues. V shed 6 bases and J 6 bases; nucleotides not matched to a gene: 8.

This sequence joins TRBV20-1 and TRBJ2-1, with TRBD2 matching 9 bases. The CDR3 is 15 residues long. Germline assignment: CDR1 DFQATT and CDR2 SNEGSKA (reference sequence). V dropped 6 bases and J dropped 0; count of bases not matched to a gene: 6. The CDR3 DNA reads TGCAGTGCCAGTAGCGGGAGCGTCTCCTACAATGAGCAGTTCTTC. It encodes CSASSGSVSYNEQFF.

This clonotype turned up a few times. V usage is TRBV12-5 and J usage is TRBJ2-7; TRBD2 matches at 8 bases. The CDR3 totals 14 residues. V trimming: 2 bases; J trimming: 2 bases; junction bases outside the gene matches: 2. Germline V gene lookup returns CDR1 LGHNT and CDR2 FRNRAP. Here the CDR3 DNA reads TGTGCTAGTGGTTTGCTGACTAGCGCCTACGAGCAGTACTTC. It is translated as CASGLLTSAYEQYF.

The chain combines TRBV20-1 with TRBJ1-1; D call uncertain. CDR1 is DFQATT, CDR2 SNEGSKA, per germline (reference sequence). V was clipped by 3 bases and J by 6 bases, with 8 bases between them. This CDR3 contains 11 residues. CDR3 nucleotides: TGCAGTGCTAGCGAGTACGCTGAAGCTTTCTTT. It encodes CSASEYAEAFF.

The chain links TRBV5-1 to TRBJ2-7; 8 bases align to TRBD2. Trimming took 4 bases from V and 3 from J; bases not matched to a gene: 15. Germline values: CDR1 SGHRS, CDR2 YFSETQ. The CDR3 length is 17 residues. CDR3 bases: TGCGCCAGCAGCATCAATCCCGGGACTAGAAACCGCTACGAGCAGTACTTC. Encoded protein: CASSINPGTRNRYEQYF. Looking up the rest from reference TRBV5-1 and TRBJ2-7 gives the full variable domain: KAGVTQTPRYLIKTRGQQVTLSCSPISGHRSVSWYQQTPGQGLQFLFEYFSETQRNKGNFPGRFSGRQFSNSRSEMNVSTLELGDSALYLCASSINPGTRNRYEQYFGPGTRLTVT.

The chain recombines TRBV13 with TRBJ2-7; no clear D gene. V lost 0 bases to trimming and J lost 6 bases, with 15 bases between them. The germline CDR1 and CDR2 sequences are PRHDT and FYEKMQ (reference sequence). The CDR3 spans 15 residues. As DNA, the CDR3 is TGTGCCAGCAGCTTAGGGCCCCTAGGTTGGGGCGAGCAGTACTTC. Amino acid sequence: CASSLGPLGWGEQYF.

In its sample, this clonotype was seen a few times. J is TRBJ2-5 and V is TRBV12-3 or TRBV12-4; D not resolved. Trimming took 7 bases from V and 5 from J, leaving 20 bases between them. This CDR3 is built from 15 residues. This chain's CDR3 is CASINQIGMTETQYF. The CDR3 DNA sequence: TGTGCCAGCATCAACCAGATCGGTATGACGGAGACCCAGTACTTC.

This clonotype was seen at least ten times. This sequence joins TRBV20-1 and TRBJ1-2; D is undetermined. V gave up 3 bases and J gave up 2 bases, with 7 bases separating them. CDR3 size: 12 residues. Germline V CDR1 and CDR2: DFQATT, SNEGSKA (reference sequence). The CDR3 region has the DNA TGCAGTGCTAGGAAGGCCAACTATGGCTACACCTTC. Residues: CSARKANYGYTF.

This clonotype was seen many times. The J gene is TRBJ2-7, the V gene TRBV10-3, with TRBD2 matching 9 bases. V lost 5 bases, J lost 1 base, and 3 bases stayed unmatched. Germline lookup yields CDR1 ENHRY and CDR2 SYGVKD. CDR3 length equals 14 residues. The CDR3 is CAISRLAVSYEQYF. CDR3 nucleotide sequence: TGTGCCATCAGTCGACTAGCGGTGTCCTACGAGCAGTACTTC.

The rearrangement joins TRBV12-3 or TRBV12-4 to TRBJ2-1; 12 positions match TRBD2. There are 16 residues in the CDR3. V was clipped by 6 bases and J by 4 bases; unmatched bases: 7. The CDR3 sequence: CASSPTGLAGYNEQFF. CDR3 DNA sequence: TGTGCCAGCAGCCCTACTGGACTAGCGGGATACAATGAGCAGTTCTTC.

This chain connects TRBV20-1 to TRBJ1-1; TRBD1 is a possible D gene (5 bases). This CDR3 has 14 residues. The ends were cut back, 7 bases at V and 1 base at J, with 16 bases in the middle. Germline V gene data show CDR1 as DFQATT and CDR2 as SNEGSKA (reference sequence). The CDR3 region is CSGTTGGPNTEAFF. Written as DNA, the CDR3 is TGCAGTGGAACAACGGGGGGACCGAACACTGAAGCTTTCTTT.

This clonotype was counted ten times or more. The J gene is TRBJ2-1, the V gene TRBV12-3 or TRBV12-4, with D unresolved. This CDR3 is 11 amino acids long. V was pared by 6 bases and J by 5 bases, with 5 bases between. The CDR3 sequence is CASSLHNEQFF. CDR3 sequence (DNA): TGTGCCAGCAGCTTACACAATGAGCAGTTCTTC.

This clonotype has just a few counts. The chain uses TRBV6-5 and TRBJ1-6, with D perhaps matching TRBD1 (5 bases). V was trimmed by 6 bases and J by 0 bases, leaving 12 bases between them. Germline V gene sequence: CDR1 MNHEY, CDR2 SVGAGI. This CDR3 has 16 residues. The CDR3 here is CASRATGGSYNSPLHF. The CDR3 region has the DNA TGTGCCAGCAGGGCGACGGGGGGCTCCTATAATTCACCCCTCCACTTT.

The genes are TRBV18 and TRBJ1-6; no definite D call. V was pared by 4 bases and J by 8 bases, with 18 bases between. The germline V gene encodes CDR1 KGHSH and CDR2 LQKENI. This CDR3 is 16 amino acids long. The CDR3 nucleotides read TGTGCCAGCTCACGTCTCCAGGAAGGTTGGGATTCACCCCTCCACTTT. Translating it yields CASSRLQEGWDSPLHF. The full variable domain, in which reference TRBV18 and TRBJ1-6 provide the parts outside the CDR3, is NAGVMQNPRHLVRRRGQEARLRCSPMKGHSHVYWYRQLPEEGLKFMVYLQKENIIDESGMPKERFSAEFPKEGPSILRIQQVVRGDSAAYFCASSRLQEGWDSPLHFGNGTRLTVT.

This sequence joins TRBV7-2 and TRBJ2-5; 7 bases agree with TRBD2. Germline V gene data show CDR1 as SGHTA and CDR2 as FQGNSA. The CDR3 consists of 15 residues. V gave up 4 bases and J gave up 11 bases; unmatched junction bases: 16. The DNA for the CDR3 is TGTGCCAGCAGCTCTTTCAGCGGGGCCTACAATGAGCAGTACTTC. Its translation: CASSSFSGAYNEQYF.

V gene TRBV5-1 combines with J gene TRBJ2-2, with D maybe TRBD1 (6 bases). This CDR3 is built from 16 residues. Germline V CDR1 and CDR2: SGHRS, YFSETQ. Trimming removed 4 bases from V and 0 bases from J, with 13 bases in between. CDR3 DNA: TGCGCCAGCAGCCAACGGACAGCCCCGAACACCGGGGAGCTGTTTTTT. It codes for CASSQRTAPNTGELFF.

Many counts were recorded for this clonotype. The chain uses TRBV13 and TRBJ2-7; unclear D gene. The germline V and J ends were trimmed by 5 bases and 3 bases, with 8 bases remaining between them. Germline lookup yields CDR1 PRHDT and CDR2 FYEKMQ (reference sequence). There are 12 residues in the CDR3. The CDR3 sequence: CASSTGYYEQYF. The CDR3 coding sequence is TGTGCCAGCAGCACCGGGTACTACGAGCAGTACTTC.

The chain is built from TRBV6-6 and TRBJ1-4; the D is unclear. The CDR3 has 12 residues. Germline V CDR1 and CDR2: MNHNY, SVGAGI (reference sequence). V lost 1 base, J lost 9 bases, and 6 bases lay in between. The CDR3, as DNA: TGTGCCAGCAGTTACTTGACAAAAAAACTGTTTTTT. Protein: CASSYLTKKLFF.

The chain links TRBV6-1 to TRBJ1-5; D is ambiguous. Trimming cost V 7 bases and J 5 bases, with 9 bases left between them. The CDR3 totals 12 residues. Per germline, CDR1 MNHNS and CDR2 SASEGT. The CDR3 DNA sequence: TGTGCCAGCAAATCCCGGGATCAGCCCCAGCATTTT. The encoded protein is CASKSRDQPQHF.

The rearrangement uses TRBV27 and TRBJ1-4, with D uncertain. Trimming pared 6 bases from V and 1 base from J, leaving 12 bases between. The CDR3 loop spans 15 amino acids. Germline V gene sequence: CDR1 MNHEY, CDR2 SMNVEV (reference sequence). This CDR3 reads CASRFRSGTNEKLFF. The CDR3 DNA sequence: TGTGCCAGCAGATTTCGCTCGGGAACTAATGAAAAACTGTTTTTT.

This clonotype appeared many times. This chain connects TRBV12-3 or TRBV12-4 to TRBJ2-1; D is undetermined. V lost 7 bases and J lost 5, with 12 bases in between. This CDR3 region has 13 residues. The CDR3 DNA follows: TGTGCCAGCATTCTATACGGTAACAATGAGCAGTTCTTC. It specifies CASILYGNNEQFF.

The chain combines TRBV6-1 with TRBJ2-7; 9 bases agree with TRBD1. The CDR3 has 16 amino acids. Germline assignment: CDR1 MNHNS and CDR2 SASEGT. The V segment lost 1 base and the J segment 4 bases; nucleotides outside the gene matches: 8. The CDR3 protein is CASSEVSGQGLYEQYF. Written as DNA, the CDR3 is TGTGCCAGCAGTGAAGTTTCGGGACAGGGATTGTACGAGCAGTACTTC.